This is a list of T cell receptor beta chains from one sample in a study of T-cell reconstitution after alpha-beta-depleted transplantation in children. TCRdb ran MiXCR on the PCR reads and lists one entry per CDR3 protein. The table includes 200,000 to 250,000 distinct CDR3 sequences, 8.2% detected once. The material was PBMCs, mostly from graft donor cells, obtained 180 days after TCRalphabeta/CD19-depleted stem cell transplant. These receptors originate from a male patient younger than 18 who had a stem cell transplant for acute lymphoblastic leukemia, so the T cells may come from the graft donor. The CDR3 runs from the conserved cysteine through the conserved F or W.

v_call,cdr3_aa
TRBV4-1,CASSQEAGRAGSSPLHF
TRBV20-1,CSPLRPSFYNEQFF
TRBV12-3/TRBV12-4,CAIGTGFHYEQYF
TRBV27,CASGFGSGSSYNEQFF
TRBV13,CASSLRGTASQETQYF
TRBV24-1,CATSTGTNTGELFF
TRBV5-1,CASSLGDRGANEQFF
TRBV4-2,CASSQDGRGRTGELFF
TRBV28,CASSLRIQETQYF
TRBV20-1,CSASPSSYEQYF
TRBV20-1,CSARGGRPGANVLTF
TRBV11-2,CASHRGEQGGGEKLFF
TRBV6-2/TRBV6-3,CASRERRNEQFF
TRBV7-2,CASSLGSWGTDTQYF
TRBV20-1,CSARGGGGGVNPFTDTQYF
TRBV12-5,CASGWNTRQGNYGYTF
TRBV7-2,CASSPDRSTDTQYF
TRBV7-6,CASSDDSSYNEQFF
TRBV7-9,CASSPAWGPHPWEQYF
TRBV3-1,CACCQDAPGDTRSYNEQFF
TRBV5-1,CASSLWGTGITYEQYF
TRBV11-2,CASSAGTYPYEQYF
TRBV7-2,CASSLGGLAGETQYF
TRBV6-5,CASRDSGANVLTF
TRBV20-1,CSARVRDRGDTEAFF
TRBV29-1,CSVAVLGSSYNEQFF
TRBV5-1,CASSLALREVMGNEQFF
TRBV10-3,CAISDAGTSGYNEQFF
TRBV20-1,CSASVKGQVQETQYF
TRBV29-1,CSALTEYGYTF
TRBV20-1,CSASGSGPNEKLFF
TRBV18,CASSLLVQGYNEQFF
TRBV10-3,CATTGGYGYTF
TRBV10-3,CAISQGVGTDTQYF
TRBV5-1,CASSLTRQGAVTQYF
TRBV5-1,CASRTAVSTDTQYF
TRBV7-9,CASSRQSETQYF
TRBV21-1,CASRTGSRTGELFF
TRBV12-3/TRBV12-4,CASSFTGNRGYTF
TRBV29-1,CSVAGSGNTIYF
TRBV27,CASSLGQDADTQYF
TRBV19,CASSPEGGLPLSYEQYF